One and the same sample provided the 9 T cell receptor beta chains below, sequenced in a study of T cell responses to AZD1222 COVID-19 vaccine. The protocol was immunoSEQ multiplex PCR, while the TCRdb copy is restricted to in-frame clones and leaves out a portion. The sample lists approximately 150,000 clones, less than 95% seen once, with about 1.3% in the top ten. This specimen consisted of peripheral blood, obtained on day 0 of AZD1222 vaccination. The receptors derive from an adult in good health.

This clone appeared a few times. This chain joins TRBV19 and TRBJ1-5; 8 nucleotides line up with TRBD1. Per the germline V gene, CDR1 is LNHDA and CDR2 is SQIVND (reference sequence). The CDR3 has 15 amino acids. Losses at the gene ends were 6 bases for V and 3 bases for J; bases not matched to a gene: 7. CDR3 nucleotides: TGTGCCAGTAGCATGACAGGGGTGCCCAATCAGCCCCAGCATTTT. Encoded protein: CASSMTGVPNQPQHF.

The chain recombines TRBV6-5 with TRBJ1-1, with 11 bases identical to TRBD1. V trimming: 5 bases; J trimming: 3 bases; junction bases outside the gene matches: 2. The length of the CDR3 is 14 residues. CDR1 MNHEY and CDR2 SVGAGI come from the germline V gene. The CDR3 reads CASSRDRGDTEAFF. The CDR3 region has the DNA TGTGCCAGCAGTCGGGACAGGGGGGACACTGAAGCTTTCTTT.

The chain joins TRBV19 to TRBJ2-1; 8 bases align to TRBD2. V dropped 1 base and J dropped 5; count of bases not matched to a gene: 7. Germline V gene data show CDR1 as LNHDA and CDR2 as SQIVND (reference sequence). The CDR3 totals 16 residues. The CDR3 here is CASSIVELAENNEQFF. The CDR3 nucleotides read TGTGCCAGTAGTATAGTAGAACTAGCGGAAAACAATGAGCAGTTCTTC.

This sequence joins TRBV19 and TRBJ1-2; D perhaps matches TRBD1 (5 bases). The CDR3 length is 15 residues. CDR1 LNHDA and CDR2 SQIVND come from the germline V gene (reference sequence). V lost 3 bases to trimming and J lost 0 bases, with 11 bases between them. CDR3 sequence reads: CASSIYGGSNYGYTF. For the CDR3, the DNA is TGTGCCAGTAGTATCTATGGGGGTTCTAACTATGGCTACACCTTC. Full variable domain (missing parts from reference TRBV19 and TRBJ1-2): DGGITQSPKYLFRKEGQNVTLSCEQNLNHDAMYWYRQDPGQGLRLIYYSQIVNDFQKGDIAEGYSVSREKKESFPLTVTSAQKNPTAFYLCASSIYGGSNYGYTFGSGTRLTVV.

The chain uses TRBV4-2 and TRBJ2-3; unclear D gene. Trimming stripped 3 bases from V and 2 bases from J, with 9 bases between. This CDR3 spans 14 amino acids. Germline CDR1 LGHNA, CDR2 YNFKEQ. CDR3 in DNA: TGTGCCAGCAGCCATGACGAGCTCACAGATACGCAGTATTTT. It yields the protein CASSHDELTDTQYF.

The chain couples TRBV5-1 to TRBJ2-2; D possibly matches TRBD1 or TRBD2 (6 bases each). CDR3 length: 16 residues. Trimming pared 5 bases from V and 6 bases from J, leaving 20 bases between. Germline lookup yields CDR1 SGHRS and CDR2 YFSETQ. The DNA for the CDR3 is TGCGCCAGCAGGAAACAGGGTAGCGGAGGGTCCGGGGAGCTGTTTTTT. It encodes CASRKQGSGGSGELFF.

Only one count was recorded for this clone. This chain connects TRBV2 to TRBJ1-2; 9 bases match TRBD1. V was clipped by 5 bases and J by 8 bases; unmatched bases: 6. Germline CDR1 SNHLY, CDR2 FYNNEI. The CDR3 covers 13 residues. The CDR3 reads CASSIGTGRGYTF. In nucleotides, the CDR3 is TGTGCCAGCAGTATCGGGACAGGGCGCGGCTACACCTTC.

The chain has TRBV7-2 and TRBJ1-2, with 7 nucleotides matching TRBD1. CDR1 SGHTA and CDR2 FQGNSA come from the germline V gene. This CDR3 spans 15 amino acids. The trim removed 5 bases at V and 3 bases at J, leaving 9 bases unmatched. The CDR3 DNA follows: TGTGCCAGCAGCATTCGGACAGGATGGGACTATGGCTACACCTTC. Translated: CASSIRTGWDYGYTF.

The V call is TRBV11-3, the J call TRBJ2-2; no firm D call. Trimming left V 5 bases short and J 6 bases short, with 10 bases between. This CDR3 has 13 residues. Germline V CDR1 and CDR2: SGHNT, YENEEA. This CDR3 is CASSPRGPGELFF. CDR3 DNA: TGTGCCAGCAGCCCGCGAGGTCCCGGGGAGCTGTTTTTT.